The 6 T cell receptor beta chains presented below share a single source sample, sequenced in a study of cytomegalovirus exposure and HLA in healthy donors. The PCR had 60 Vbeta and 13 Jbeta primers. Data came from immunoSEQ multiplex PCR; TCRdb stores just in-frame clones and leaves some out. The table records some 130,000 clones, around 10% of them present only once. Sequencing input: PBMCs. These receptors came from a man between 50 and 59 years old in good health and CMV-seronegative.

The J gene is TRBJ2-4, the V gene TRBV2; the D is unclear. Trimming pared 3 bases from V and 0 bases from J, leaving 6 bases between. Germline values: CDR1 SNHLY, CDR2 FYNNEI. CDR3 length: 14 amino acids. The CDR3 loop reads CASSDELAKNIQYF. CDR3 in DNA: TGTGCCAGCAGTGATGAACTAGCCAAAAACATTCAGTACTTC.

This chain connects TRBV9 to TRBJ2-7, with a tentative D call TRBD1 (6 bases). Germline loops: CDR1 SGDLS, CDR2 YYNGEE. This CDR3 has 15 amino acids. The V end lost 0 bases, the J end lost 5 bases, and 15 bases lay between the germline ends. CDR3 sequence reads: CASSVESGARHEQYF. In nucleotides, the CDR3 is TGTGCCAGCAGCGTAGAGTCAGGGGCAAGGCACGAGCAGTACTTC.

The V gene is TRBV2, the J gene TRBJ2-3, with TRBD1 matching over 7 bases. The CDR3 has 14 residues. Germline-derived CDR1 and CDR2 are SNHLY and FYNNEI. The ends lost 9 bases at V and 2 bases at J; junction bases unmatched: 8. For the CDR3, the DNA is TGTGCCAGTGTAGGGGGCTACACCACAGATACGCAGTATTTT. Residues: CASVGGYTTDTQYF.

This clone was seen more than once but under ten times. The chain employs TRBV18 and TRBJ1-5; no clear D gene. Deletions cut 6 bases from V and 4 bases from J, with 10 bases between. Germline assignment: CDR1 KGHSH and CDR2 LQKENI. The CDR3 spans 13 residues. CDR3 protein: CASSGPGNQPQHF. DNA for the CDR3: TGTGCCAGCTCCGGCCCCGGGAATCAGCCCCAGCATTTT.

The CDR3 here is CSDTRRFNYGYTF. Written as DNA, the CDR3 is TGCAGCGACACCCGCAGGTTTAACTATGGCTACACCTTC. The J gene is TRBJ1-2, the V gene TRBV29-1; the D is unclear. The CDR3 covers 13 residues. V was pared by 7 bases and J by 1 base, with 13 bases between. Looked up from germline, CDR1 is SQVTM and CDR2 is ANQGSEA.

This CDR3 is CASSLTSTVSEQYF. CDR3 sequence (DNA): TGTGCCAGCAGCTTAACGTCGACAGTCTCCGAGCAGTACTTC. The V and J genes are TRBV13 and TRBJ2-7, with D possibly TRBD1 on 5 matching bases. Germline V gene data show CDR1 as PRHDT and CDR2 as FYEKMQ (reference sequence). V was trimmed by 2 bases and J by 6 bases, leaving 14 bases between them. This CDR3 region has 14 residues.